This entry is about one T cell receptor beta chain. This sample is part of a study of monozygotic twins with inflammatory bowel disease. The CDR3 loop spans 14 amino acids. Germline V gene sequence: CDR1 SGHNT, CDR2 YYREEE (reference sequence). TCRdb reprocessed the 5' RACE reads, with one entry per CDR3 protein and no DNA. The sample table sets out roughly 160,000 distinct CDR3 sequences. Material for sequencing was blood. V and J are TRBV5-4 and TRBJ2-3. This TCR was sampled from a human donor with ulcerative colitis or Crohn's disease, or a healthy co-twin of an affected twin (not recorded which). CDR3 amino acids: CASSLTGNTDTQYF.